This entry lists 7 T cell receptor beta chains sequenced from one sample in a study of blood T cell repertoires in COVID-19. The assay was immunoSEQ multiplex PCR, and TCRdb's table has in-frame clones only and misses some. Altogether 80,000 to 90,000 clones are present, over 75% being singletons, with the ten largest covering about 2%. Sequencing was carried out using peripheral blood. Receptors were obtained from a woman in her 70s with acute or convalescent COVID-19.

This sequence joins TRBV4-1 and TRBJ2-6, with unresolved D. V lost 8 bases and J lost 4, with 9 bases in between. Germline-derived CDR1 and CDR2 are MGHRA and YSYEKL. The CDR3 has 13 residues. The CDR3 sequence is CASASTGANVLTF. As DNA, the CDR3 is TGCGCCAGCGCCAGTACCGGGGCCAACGTCCTGACTTTC.

CDR3 residues: CASSPAGQTDQPQHF. The DNA of the CDR3 is TGTGCCAGCTCACCAGCGGGACAGACTGATCAGCCCCAGCATTTT. This chain joins TRBV18 and TRBJ1-5; 7 bases map to TRBD1. The germline CDR1 and CDR2 sequences are KGHSH and LQKENI. The V and J ends lost 2 bases and 5 bases, in that order; junction bases with no gene match: 6. The CDR3 extends over 15 amino acids. The full variable domain, in which reference TRBV18 and TRBJ1-5 provide the parts outside the CDR3, is NAGVMQNPRHLVRRRGQEARLRCSPMKGHSHVYWYRQLPEEGLKFMVYLQKENIIDESGMPKERFSAEFPKEGPSILRIQQVVRGDSAAYFCASSPAGQTDQPQHFGDGTRLSIL.

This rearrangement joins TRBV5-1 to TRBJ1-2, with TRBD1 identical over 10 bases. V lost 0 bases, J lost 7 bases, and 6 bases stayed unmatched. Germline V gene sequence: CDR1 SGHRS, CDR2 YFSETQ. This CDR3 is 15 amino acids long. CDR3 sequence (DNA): TGCGCCAGCAGCTTGGCGACAGGGGGCGAAGGTGGCTACACCTTC. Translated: CASSLATGGEGGYTF.

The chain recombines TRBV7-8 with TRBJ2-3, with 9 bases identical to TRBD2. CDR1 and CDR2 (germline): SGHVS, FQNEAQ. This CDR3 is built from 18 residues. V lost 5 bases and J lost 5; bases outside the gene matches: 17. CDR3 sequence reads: CASSPPGPSGIQGDTQYF. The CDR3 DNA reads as TGTGCCAGCAGCCCGCCGGGGCCTAGCGGGATTCAGGGAGATACGCAGTATTTT.

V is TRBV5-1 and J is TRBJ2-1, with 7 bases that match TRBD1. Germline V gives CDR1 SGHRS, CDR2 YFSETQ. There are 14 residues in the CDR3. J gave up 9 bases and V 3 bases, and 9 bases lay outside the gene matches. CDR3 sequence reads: CASSYPTGMVEQFF. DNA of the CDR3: TGCGCCAGCAGCTACCCGACAGGGATGGTTGAGCAGTTCTTC.

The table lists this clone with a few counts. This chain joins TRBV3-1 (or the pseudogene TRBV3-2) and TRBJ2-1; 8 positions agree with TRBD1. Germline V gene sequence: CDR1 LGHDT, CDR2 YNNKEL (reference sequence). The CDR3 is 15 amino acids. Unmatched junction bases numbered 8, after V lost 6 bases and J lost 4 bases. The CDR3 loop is CASSYTGGFYNEQFF. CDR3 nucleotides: TGTGCCAGCAGTTACACAGGGGGGTTTTACAATGAGCAGTTCTTC.

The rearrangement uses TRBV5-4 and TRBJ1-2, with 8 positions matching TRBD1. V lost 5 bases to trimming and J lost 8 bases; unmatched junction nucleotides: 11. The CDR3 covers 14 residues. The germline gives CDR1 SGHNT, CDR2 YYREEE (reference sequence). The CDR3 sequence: CASSSYDRGWGYTF. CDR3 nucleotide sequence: TGTGCCAGCAGTTCATACGACAGGGGTTGGGGCTACACCTTC. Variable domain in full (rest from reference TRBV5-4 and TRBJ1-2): ETGVTQSPTHLIKTRGQQVTLRCSSQSGHNTVSWYQQALGQGPQFIFQYYREEENGRGNFPPRFSGLQFPNYSSELNVNALELDDSALYLCASSSYDRGWGYTFGSGTRLTVV.